This passage covers 3 T cell receptor beta chains from one sample sequenced in a study of cytomegalovirus exposure and HLA in healthy donors. 60 Vbeta and 13 Jbeta primers were used in PCR. Produced via immunoSEQ multiplex PCR; TCRdb's table is partial and in-frame only. The data show some 110,000 clones, about four fifths seen once. Material for sequencing was PBMCs. The receptors come from a woman between 18 and 30 years old in good health and CMV-seropositive.

With regard to this clone: Because it lacks the conserved phenylalanine or tryptophan at the end, this CDR3 is likely a read error. J is TRBJ1-1 and V is TRBV7-8; TRBD1 aligns across 8 bases. V was pared by 5 bases and J by 2 bases, with 4 bases of the junction left unmatched. CDR3 length: 14 amino acids. Germline V gives CDR1 SGHVS, CDR2 FQNEAQ. In DNA, the CDR3 is TGTGCCAGCAGCGAGGACAGGGTAAACACTGAAGCTTTCCTT. It translates to CASSEDRVNTEAFL.

V gene TRBV7-9 combines with J gene TRBJ2-5, with TRBD2 matching 12 bases. CDR3 length equals 17 residues. The germline V gene encodes CDR1 SEHNR and CDR2 FQNEAQ (reference sequence). The trim removed 4 bases at V and 3 bases at J, leaving 9 bases unmatched. The CDR3 region is CASSSLAGGPRKETQYF. The CDR3 region has the DNA TGTGCCAGCAGCTCGCTAGCGGGAGGGCCGAGGAAAGAGACCCAGTACTTC.

The chain couples TRBV19 to TRBJ2-5; 7 bases fit TRBD2. CDR3 length: 15 residues. V lost 1 base to trimming and J lost 4 bases; unmatched junction nucleotides: 6. Germline-derived CDR1 and CDR2 are LNHDA and SQIVND (reference sequence). The CDR3 here is CASSIVAGERETQYF. The CDR3 region has the DNA TGTGCCAGTAGTATAGTTGCGGGAGAAAGAGAGACCCAGTACTTC. Using reference TRBV19 and TRBJ2-5 for the parts outside the CDR3, the full variable domain is DGGITQSPKYLFRKEGQNVTLSCEQNLNHDAMYWYRQDPGQGLRLIYYSQIVNDFQKGDIAEGYSVSREKKESFPLTVTSAQKNPTAFYLCASSIVAGERETQYFGPGTRLLVL.